The present entry profiles one T cell receptor beta chain with its context. Its cognate antigen is unknown. The source of the sample is a study of radiotherapy plus CTLA-4 blockade in lung cancer. Broader study findings: TCR clones originating in tumors grew in number in blood after radiotherapy plus ipilimumab. Reported findings show early blood T cell clone dynamics, with interferon-beta, best predicted response.

Enrolled patients, whose metastatic non-small-cell lung cancer was chemo-refractory, received focal radiation plus CTLA-4 blockade with ipilimumab. Libraries were prepared by immunoSEQ multiplex PCR; TCRdb keeps only in-frame clonotypes and omits some of them. The sample lists approximately 110,000 clones, over 65% occurring once. The CDR3 length is 13 residues. CDR1 SEHNR and CDR2 FQNEAQ come from the germline V gene (reference sequence). Trimming removed 7 bases at V and 4 bases at J, with 13 bases between. This material consisted of peripheral blood, taken from a patient treated with radiotherapy plus ipilimumab. The origin of this receptor is a human donor with non-small cell lung cancer that progressed on radiotherapy plus ipilimumab. Some clones in this sample may be carry-over from other donors' samples. V and J are TRBV7-9 and TRBJ2-5; perhaps D is TRBD1 or TRBD2 (6 bases each). The CDR3 here is CASIRGGGETQYF. In DNA form, the CDR3 reads TGTGCCAGCATCCGCGGAGGGGGAGAGACCCAGTACTTC.